The 6 T cell receptor beta chains listed next were all sequenced from one sample in a study of blood T cell repertoires in COVID-19. The protocol was immunoSEQ multiplex PCR, while the TCRdb copy is restricted to in-frame clones and leaves out a portion. The table lists 250,000 to 300,000 clones, around 90% of them singletons. The specimen was PBMCs or T cells enriched from blood (not recorded which). These receptors all come from a woman aged 30 to 39 who had recovered from COVID-19.

The CDR3, as DNA: TGTGCCAGCAGCCGCGTCCTTCGGAATTCACCCCTCCACTTT. Its translation is CASSRVLRNSPLHF. The genes are TRBV3-1 (or the pseudogene TRBV3-2) and TRBJ1-6; unclear D gene. The CDR3 loop spans 14 amino acids. The germline V gene encodes CDR1 LGHDT and CDR2 YNNKEL (reference sequence). The V gene lost 4 bases and the J gene lost 7 bases, with 11 bases spanning the gap.

CDR3 coding DNA: TGTGCCAGCTCACGGGCGGGAGGGCCCCCCTACGAGCAGTACTTC. This sequence encodes CASSRAGGPPYEQYF. The chain couples TRBV18 to TRBJ2-7; 9 bases match TRBD2. The germline V gene encodes CDR1 KGHSH and CDR2 LQKENI. The CDR3 consists of 15 residues. V lost 4 bases and J lost 2; bases outside the gene matches: 6.

V usage is TRBV7-2 and J usage is TRBJ2-7, with TRBD2 matching over 9 bases. CDR1 is SGHTA and CDR2 is FQGNSA in the germline V gene. The V segment lost 1 base and the J segment 4 bases; nucleotides outside the gene matches: 8. The CDR3 spans 16 residues. CDR3 sequence: CASSLGLAGLGYEQYF. The CDR3 DNA reads as TGTGCCAGCAGCTTAGGGCTAGCGGGACTCGGGTACGAGCAGTACTTC. Looking up the rest from reference TRBV7-2 and TRBJ2-7 gives the full variable domain: GAGVSQSPSNKVTEKGKDVELRCDPISGHTALYWYRQSLGQGLEFLIYFQGNSAPDKSGLPSDRFSAERTGGSVSTLTIQRTQQEDSAVYLCASSLGLAGLGYEQYFGPGTRLTVT.

The gene calls are TRBV7-9 and TRBJ1-4, with TRBD1 matching 10 bases. After removal of 2 bases from V and 5 bases from J, the junction contained 5 bases not matched to a gene. The CDR3 runs to 16 residues. CDR1 is SEHNR and CDR2 is FQNEAQ in the germline V gene (reference sequence). CDR3 in DNA: TGTGCCAGCAGCTTACCTTTGACAGGGGGCAATGAAAAACTGTTTTTT. This encodes CASSLPLTGGNEKLFF. Complete variable domain (other parts from reference TRBV7-9 and TRBJ1-4): DTGVSQNPRHKITKRGQNVTFRCDPISEHNRLYWYRQTLGQGPEFLTYFQNEAQLEKSRLLSDRFSAERPKGSFSTLEIQRTEQGDSAMYLCASSLPLTGGNEKLFFGSGTQLSVL.

The V gene is TRBV20-1, the J gene TRBJ2-1; D is uncertain. V was pared by 3 bases and J by 2 bases, with 11 bases between. Germline V gives CDR1 DFQATT, CDR2 SNEGSKA (reference sequence). This CDR3 has 14 amino acids. The CDR3 DNA reads TGCAGTGCTAGTGGTTTACCTACCTACAATGAGCAGTTCTTC. Translating gives CSASGLPTYNEQFF.

The rearrangement joins TRBV30 to TRBJ2-5; the D gene is possibly TRBD1 (5 bases). This CDR3 comprises 13 residues. Trimming removed 5 bases from V and 4 bases from J, with 14 bases in between. Germline V gives CDR1 GTSNPN, CDR2 SVGIG (reference sequence). DNA of the CDR3: TGTGCCTGGTCGACACAGGTGGCAGAGACCCAGTACTTC. Translation gives CAWSTQVAETQYF.